The next 8 T cell receptor beta chains were all read from a single sample in a study of T cells in Graves' hyperthyroidism and ophthalmopathy. The investigators amplified TCR beta CDR3 regions from RNA transcripts. A first-round RT-PCR of the TCR CDR3 used the HTBI primer set. TCRdb called the multiplex PCR reads again in MiXCR, with one record for every CDR3 protein. The repertoire holds fewer than 750,000 distinct CDR3 sequences, with roughly 15% as singletons. The specimen sequenced was blood. All receptors derive from a woman in her forties or fifties with Graves' ophthalmopathy.

V and J are TRBV19 and TRBJ1-5, with 10 bases that match TRBD1. The V segment lost 5 bases and the J segment 2 bases; nucleotides outside the gene matches: 6. This CDR3 has 16 residues. Germline loops: CDR1 LNHDA, CDR2 SQIVND (reference sequence). CDR3 in amino acids: CASSFQGTGGNQPQHF. As DNA, the CDR3 is TGTGCCAGTAGTTTCCAAGGGACAGGGGGCAATCAGCCCCAGCATTTT.

This clonotype has ten or more counts. This chain links TRBV29-1 with TRBJ2-7, with D unresolved. This CDR3 region has 11 residues. With 4 bases removed from V and 4 bases from J, the gap between germline ends came to 8 bases. Germline loops: CDR1 SQVTM, CDR2 ANQGSEA. The CDR3, as DNA: TGCAGCGTTGGGGTGACTTACGAGCAGTACTTC. Translation: CSVGVTYEQYF.

At least ten counts were recorded for this clonotype. This chain links TRBV11-3 with TRBJ2-7; 12 positions match TRBD2. The ends lost 7 bases at V and 3 bases at J; junction bases unmatched: 10. This CDR3 is built from 16 residues. CDR1 and CDR2 from the germline V gene are SGHNT and YENEEA. The CDR3: CASTLAGLAGIYEQYF. In DNA form, the CDR3 reads TGTGCCAGCACCTTGGCCGGACTAGCGGGAATCTACGAGCAGTACTTC. Full variable domain (outside the CDR3, taken from reference TRBV11-3 and TRBJ2-7): EAGVVQSPRYKIIEKKQPVAFWCNPISGHNTLYWYLQNLGQGPELLIRYENEEAVDDSQLPKDRFSAERLKGVDSTLKIQPAELGDSAVYLCASTLAGLAGIYEQYFGPGTRLTVT.

This clonotype was counted once. V usage is TRBV27 and J usage is TRBJ1-5; D might be TRBD1 (6 bases). CDR1 is MNHEY and CDR2 is SMNVEV in the germline V gene (reference sequence). Trimming left V 6 bases short and J 8 bases short, with 11 bases between. The CDR3 covers 12 residues. The CDR3 region has the DNA TGTGCCAGCAGACAGGGAGTCGAGCCCCAGCATTTT. This gives the protein CASRQGVEPQHF.

This clonotype was seen at least ten times. DNA for the CDR3: TGTGCCAGCGGGCTAGCGGGAGGTGTTACCGGGGAGCTGTTTTTT. Translating gives CASGLAGGVTGELFF. V gene TRBV28 combines with J gene TRBJ2-2, with 11 nucleotides matching TRBD2. Germline V gene data show CDR1 as MDHEN and CDR2 as SYDVKM. V gave up 8 bases and J gave up 5 bases; unmatched junction bases: 7. The CDR3 length is 15 residues.

V is TRBV12-3 or TRBV12-4 and J is TRBJ1-2; TRBD1 matches 10 bases. The CDR3 spans 18 residues. Trimming removed 7 bases from V and 10 bases from J; junction bases left unmatched: 24. CDR3 DNA: TGTGCCAGCAAATTTGGGACAGGGGATTGGGTAGAAACTATCGACTACACCTTC. It is translated as CASKFGTGDWVETIDYTF.

V and J are TRBV29-1 and TRBJ2-3; D remains ambiguous. Germline CDR1 and CDR2: SQVTM and ANQGSEA. CDR3 length: 11 amino acids. V shed 7 bases and J shed 2 bases, with 7 bases lying between them. The DNA of the CDR3 is TGCAGCGCCCCTTACACAGATACGCAGTATTTT. Its translation: CSAPYTDTQYF.

The genes are TRBV6-5 and TRBJ1-6; TRBD1 matches 8 bases. CDR3 length: 16 amino acids. CDR1 MNHEY and CDR2 SVGAGI come from the germline V gene. With 1 base clipped from V and 2 bases from J, the junction kept 1 base outside the gene matches. This CDR3 is CASSYYRGTYNSPLHF. CDR3 nucleotide sequence: TGTGCCAGCAGTTACTACAGGGGGACCTATAATTCACCCCTCCACTTT.